The next 13 T cell receptor beta chains were all read from a single sample in a study of T cells after yellow fever vaccination. TCRdb itself ran the 5' RACE reads through MiXCR, one entry per CDR3 protein. Of 170,000 or so distinct CDR3 sequences in the sample, 6.2% are singletons; the top ten hold 2.9%. Sequenced material: CD4+ T cells sorted from PBMCs, taken on the day of the first yellow fever vaccination. These receptors came from a man aged 18-30 years who received the YFV17D yellow fever vaccine.

In this sample, this clonotype turned up a few times. The chain joins TRBV30 to TRBJ2-7; TRBD1 aligns across 8 bases. Per the germline V gene, CDR1 is GTSNPN and CDR2 is SVGIG (reference sequence). After removal of 5 bases from V and 2 bases from J, the junction contained 8 bases not matched to a gene. The CDR3 has 14 amino acids. In DNA, the CDR3 is TGTGCCTGGGGCCGGGACAGGCCCACCTACGAGCAGTACTTC. Translation gives CAWGRDRPTYEQYF.

This clonotype was picked up a small number of times. This chain joins TRBV5-1 and TRBJ2-5, with D tentatively TRBD2 (6 bases). The CDR3 runs to 14 residues. Germline CDR1 is SGHRS and CDR2 is YFSETQ. Trimming shortened V by 7 bases and J by 3 bases, and 16 bases separated the two germline ends. CDR3 sequence (DNA): TGCGCCAGCGCCCTGGTAGGAGGGGAAGAGACCCAGTACTTC. Translated: CASALVGGEETQYF.

The V call is TRBV3-1, the J call TRBJ2-3, with no clear D. The V gene's germline CDR1 is LGHDT and CDR2 YNNKEL (reference sequence). The V end was cut by 1 base, the J end by 0 bases, with 8 bases between. This CDR3 region has 15 residues. CDR3 coding DNA: TGTGCCAGCAGCCAAGGACTGCTTAGCACAGATACGCAGTATTTT. Encoded protein: CASSQGLLSTDTQYF.

The table lists this clonotype with a few counts. The chain couples TRBV6-2 or TRBV6-3 to TRBJ2-3, with TRBD2 identical over 10 bases. This CDR3 is built from 17 residues. The germline V gene encodes CDR1 MNHEY and CDR2 SVGEGT. J lost 4 bases, V lost 7 bases, and 14 bases had no gene match. The CDR3 reads CASTPPAGGGPPDTQYF. As DNA, the CDR3 is TGTGCCAGCACACCCCCAGCGGGGGGGGGGCCCCCAGATACGCAGTATTTT.

The table lists this clonotype with many counts. V is TRBV3-1 and J is TRBJ2-5; D possibly corresponds to TRBD2 (7 bases). The CDR3 has 14 residues. The germline V gene has CDR1 LGHDT and CDR2 YNNKEL (reference sequence). V lost 2 bases, J lost 3 bases, and 10 bases lay in between. CDR3 DNA sequence: TGTGCCAGCAGCCAACGGGGGGCCAAAGAGACCCAGTACTTC. Translation: CASSQRGAKETQYF.

This clonotype was recorded a few times. The rearrangement links TRBV5-1 to TRBJ2-3; a possible D gene is TRBD1 (5 bases). CDR1 and CDR2 (germline): SGHRS, YFSETQ. The V end lost 1 base, the J end lost 0 bases, and 12 bases lay between the germline ends. This CDR3 spans 16 amino acids. The CDR3 coding sequence is TGCGCCAGCAGCTTGTCCAGGGCCACTAGCACAGATACGCAGTATTTT. This encodes CASSLSRATSTDTQYF.

Many counts were recorded for this clonotype. The chain uses TRBV7-9 and TRBJ1-1; the D is unclear. Germline V gives CDR1 SEHNR, CDR2 FQNEAQ (reference sequence). The CDR3 is 13 residues long. V lost 5 bases, J lost 9 bases, and 16 bases lay in between. This CDR3 is CASSHSPLRQAFF. DNA for the CDR3: TGTGCCAGCAGCCACAGCCCCCTGAGGCAAGCTTTCTTT.

The rearrangement joins TRBV18 to TRBJ2-5; 9 nucleotides agree with TRBD2. CDR1 is KGHSH, CDR2 LQKENI, per germline. Trimming removed 6 bases from V and 7 bases from J; junction bases left unmatched: 15. The CDR3 is 16 residues long. This chain's CDR3 is CASSAEGSGGTGTQYF. For the CDR3, the DNA is TGTGCCAGCTCCGCCGAGGGTAGCGGGGGAACCGGGACCCAGTACTTC.

The chain joins TRBV5-1 to TRBJ2-3; 7 nucleotides agree with TRBD2. Germline values: CDR1 SGHRS, CDR2 YFSETQ. Losses at the gene ends were 0 bases for V and 5 bases for J; bases not matched to a gene: 6. This CDR3 has 15 residues. The CDR3 sequence: CASSLARGSRDTQYF. As DNA, the CDR3 is TGCGCCAGCAGCTTGGCACGCGGGAGTAGAGATACGCAGTATTTT.

This clonotype was observed at least ten times. This sequence joins TRBV20-1 and TRBJ2-3, with D perhaps assigned TRBD1 or TRBD2 (6 bases each). CDR1 is DFQATT and CDR2 is SNEGSKA in the germline V gene (reference sequence). V lost 2 bases to trimming and J lost 1 base, with 10 bases between them. The CDR3 spans 14 residues. CDR3 nucleotide sequence: TGCAGTGCTAGAACGGGGGCCGGCACAGATACGCAGTATTTT. It is translated as CSARTGAGTDTQYF.

In its sample, this clonotype was seen many times. The chain recombines TRBV6-5 with TRBJ1-3; D unclear. Trimming pared 8 bases from V and 1 base from J, leaving 6 bases between. CDR1 MNHEY and CDR2 SVGAGI come from the germline V gene. The CDR3 extends over 12 amino acids. The CDR3 nucleotides read TGTGCCAGCGGCGGGTCTGGAAACACCATATATTTT. This encodes CASGGSGNTIYF.

This chain joins TRBV27 and TRBJ2-2, with D uncertain. The CDR3 contains 15 residues. Germline V CDR1 and CDR2: MNHEY, SMNVEV (reference sequence). Trimming removed 5 bases at V and 1 base at J, with 11 bases between. This CDR3 reads CASSPLGLNTGELFF. In nucleotides, the CDR3 is TGTGCCAGCAGTCCCTTGGGCTTGAACACCGGGGAGCTGTTTTTT.

This clonotype has just a few counts. The V call is TRBV7-3, the J call TRBJ2-5; D unresolved. Germline V lookup: CDR1 SGHTA, CDR2 FQGTGA. This CDR3 has 14 amino acids. V lost 5 bases to trimming and J lost 5 bases, with 15 bases between them. This CDR3 is CASSNRDVGETQYF. The CDR3 region has the DNA TGTGCCAGCAGCAATCGTGACGTTGGGGAGACCCAGTACTTC.